This TCR beta chain derives from a study of blood T cell repertoires in COVID-19 (dated by TCRdb to 2020 to 2022). About the study as a whole: The collaborator samples originated in the United States, Italy and Spain and spanned the acute and convalescent phases of COVID-19. The prospective study material was composed of cDNA or gDNA derived from T cells, B-cell-depleted T cells, or PBMCs. Where available, HLA class I and class II types were obtained from metadata supplied by the sample provider rather than from assay-based typing. The samples were drawn from the first 160 participants of the ongoing ImmuneRACE study and from over 950 subjects provided by 6 global collaborators. The dataset comprised deeply sampled blood TCRbeta repertoires from subjects exposed to, actively infected with, or recovered from COVID-19. A freely available public database, intended as a resource for researchers studying the immune response to SARS-CoV-2, is where the repertoires were released. A de-identified subject ID, COVID-19 status, age in years and sex were almost always included in the sample metadata.

The immunoSEQ Assay, a bias-controlled multiplex PCR, was used to amplify TCRbeta CDR3 regions from genomic DNA. Under the source paper's analysis protocol: Within the assay, amplification of reference gene primers was used to estimate how many nucleated cells each sample contained. Sequence reads were collapsed and filtered to measure the absolute abundance of every unique TCRbeta CDR3 rearrangement. Productive Simpson clonality was computed per sample as the square root of Simpson's diversity index over productive rearrangements. The source is immuneACCESS, and TCRdb retained only in-frame sequences with V and J called. Part of the clones is not carried over; for the studies checked, unresolved V genes explain less than half of this, and the remainder is unexplained. V and J calls and clone size are those listed in that table; D and trimming were worked out from the DNA. In all, the sample holds 200,000 to 250,000 clones, and about nine tenths of those were seen once. The top ten hold just over 0.85% of the sample.

Broader findings and caveats from the paper: Clinical and demographic metadata were provided uncurated, with the amount varying by source and participant.

This clone was detected once. Its antigen has not been determined. The input lacks base qualities; no much larger clone sits a single base away. Cut back by 4 bases and 7 bases, the V and J ends lie 19 bases apart. The germline V gene (reference sequence) specifies LGHDT as CDR1 and YNNKEL as CDR2. The CDR3 spans 15 residues, from the cysteine through the phenylalanine. Only CDR3 DNA remains: 45 bases, in frame from the first base. Participants in the prospective study were aged about 18 to 89 years, lived in some 24 United States geographic areas, and enrolled through a virtual design. Cohort assignment in the prospective study relied on participant-reported clinical history from a screening survey and a study questionnaire. A participant counted as exposed if, within 2 weeks of entering the study, that participant had been in contact with someone who had a PCR-confirmed or clinician-diagnosed COVID-19 case. In the prospective study, mobile phlebotomists collected whole blood, serum and a nasopharyngeal or oropharyngeal swab from each participant. Additional blood draws and questionnaires over a 2-month period could optionally be provided by prospective study participants. Before DNA extraction, prospective study blood samples were shipped either frozen or at room temperature.

The sequenced sample was PBMCs or T cells enriched from blood (not recorded which). The TCR sequence derives from a man aged 50 to 60 who had been exposed to COVID-19. The sequence joins TRBV3-1 (or the pseudogene TRBV3-2) to TRBJ1-1; TRBD1 is a weak D gene call, 6 bases matching. The CDR3 protein sequence reads: CASSLQPQGRLEAFF. The nucleotide sequence reads as follows: TGTGCCAGCAGCCTACAACCACAGGGTCGTCTTGAAGCTTTCTTT.